This T cell receptor beta chain was sequenced for a study of blood T cell repertoires in COVID-19. Study at large: Samples representing acute and convalescent COVID-19 were sourced from the United States, Italy and Spain.

In the original analysis: The assay estimated nucleated cells by amplifying reference gene primers. Generated by immunoSEQ multiplex PCR, the TCRdb table keeps only in-frame clones and is missing some. D and trimming come from the DNA, and the V and J calls and clone size come from that table. Among 400,000 to 450,000 clones listed, about 92% were seen once. Germline CDR1 is MGHRA and CDR2 is YSYEKL. V gave up 2 bases and J gave up 3 bases; unmatched junction bases: 1. CDR3 length: 15 amino acids. The genes are TRBV4-1 and TRBJ2-1; 10 bases line up with TRBD2. This receptor was taken from a young man who had recovered from COVID-19. Sequenced sample: PBMCs or T cells enriched from blood (not recorded which). CDR3 protein: CASSQTSGNYNEQFF. The CDR3, as DNA: TGCGCCAGCAGCCAAACTAGCGGGAACTACAATGAGCAGTTCTTC.